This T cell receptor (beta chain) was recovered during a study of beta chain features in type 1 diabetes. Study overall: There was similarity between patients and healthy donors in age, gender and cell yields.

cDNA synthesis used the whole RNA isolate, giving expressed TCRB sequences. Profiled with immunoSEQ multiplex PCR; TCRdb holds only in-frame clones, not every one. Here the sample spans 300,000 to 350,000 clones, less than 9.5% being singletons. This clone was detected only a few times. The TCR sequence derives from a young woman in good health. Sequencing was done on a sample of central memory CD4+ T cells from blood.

CDR3 nucleotide sequence: TGTGCCAGCAGCCCGAAGATAGATGGCACCGGGGAGCTGTTTTTT. Its protein is CASSPKIDGTGELFF. This rearrangement joins TRBV7-2 to TRBJ2-2; no clear D. Germline V gives CDR1 SGHTA, CDR2 FQGNSA. Trimming removed 5 bases from V and 4 bases from J, with 14 bases in between. The CDR3 is made up of 15 amino acids.